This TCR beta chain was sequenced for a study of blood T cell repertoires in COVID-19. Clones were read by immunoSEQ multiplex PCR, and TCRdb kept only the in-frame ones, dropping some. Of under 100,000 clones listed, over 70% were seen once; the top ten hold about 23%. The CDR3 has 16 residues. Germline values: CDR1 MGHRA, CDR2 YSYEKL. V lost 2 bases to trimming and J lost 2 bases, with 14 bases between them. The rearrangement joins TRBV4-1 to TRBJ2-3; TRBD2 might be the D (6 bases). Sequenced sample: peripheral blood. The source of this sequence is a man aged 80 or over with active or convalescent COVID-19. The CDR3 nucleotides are TGCGCCAGCAGCCAATTTGGGACTTCAAACACAGATACGCAGTATTTT. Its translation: CASSQFGTSNTDTQYF.